This TCR beta chain came from a study of shared clonotypes between healthy human individuals. Study-wide findings and caveats: Clonotypes not shared had lower generation probabilities than those common to all four donors.

The test was conducted at deep level. Libraries were prepared by immunoSEQ multiplex PCR; TCRdb keeps only in-frame clonotypes and omits some of them. The sample contains a few million clones, around 94% of which appear only once. The CD4+ fraction was divided into a CD45RA+ naive subset and a CD45RA-negative memory subset. Note on this clone: The antigen is unknown.

The CDR3 totals 15 residues. V was shortened by 4 bases and J by 0 bases, with 12 bases between the two germline ends. Germline CDR1 and CDR2: SGDLS and YYNGEE. The sequence was obtained from a man between 18 and 35 years old in good health. The sequencing input was naive CD4+ T cells sorted from blood. Subset indicated: CD45RA+ positively selected. The gene calls are TRBV9 and TRBJ2-3, with D hard to call. Here the CDR3 DNA reads TGTGCCAGCAGCCTTAGTGGGCGGAGCACAGATACGCAGTATTTT. It yields the protein CASSLSGRSTDTQYF.